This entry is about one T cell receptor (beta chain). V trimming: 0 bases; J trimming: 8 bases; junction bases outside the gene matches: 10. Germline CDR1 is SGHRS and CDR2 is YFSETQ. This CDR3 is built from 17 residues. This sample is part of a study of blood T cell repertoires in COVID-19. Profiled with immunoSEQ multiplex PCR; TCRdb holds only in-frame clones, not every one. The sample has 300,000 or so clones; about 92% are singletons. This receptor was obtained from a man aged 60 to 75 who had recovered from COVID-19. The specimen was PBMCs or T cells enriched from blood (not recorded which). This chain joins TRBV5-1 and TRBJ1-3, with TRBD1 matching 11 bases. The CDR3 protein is CASSLEVFGQGADTIYF. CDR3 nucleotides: TGCGCCAGCAGCTTGGAGGTTTTTGGACAGGGGGCCGACACCATATATTTT.